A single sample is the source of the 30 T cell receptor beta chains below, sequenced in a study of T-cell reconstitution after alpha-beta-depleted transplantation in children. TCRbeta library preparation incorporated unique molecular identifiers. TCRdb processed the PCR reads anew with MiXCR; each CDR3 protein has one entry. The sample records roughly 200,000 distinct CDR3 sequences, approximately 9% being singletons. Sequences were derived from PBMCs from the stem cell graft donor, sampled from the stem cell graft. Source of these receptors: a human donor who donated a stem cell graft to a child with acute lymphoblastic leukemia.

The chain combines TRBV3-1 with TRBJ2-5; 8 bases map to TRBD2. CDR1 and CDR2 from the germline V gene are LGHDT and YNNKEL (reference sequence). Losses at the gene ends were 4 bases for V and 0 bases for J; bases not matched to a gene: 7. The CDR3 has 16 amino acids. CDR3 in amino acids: CASSPPGGLYQETQYF. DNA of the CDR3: TGTGCCAGCAGCCCTCCGGGAGGGTTGTACCAAGAGACCCAGTACTTC.

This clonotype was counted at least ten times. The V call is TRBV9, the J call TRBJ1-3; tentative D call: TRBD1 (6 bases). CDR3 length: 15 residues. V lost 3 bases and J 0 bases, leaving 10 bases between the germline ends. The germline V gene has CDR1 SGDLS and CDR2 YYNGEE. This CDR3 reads CASSAQTGSGNTIYF. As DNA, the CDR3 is TGTGCCAGCAGCGCCCAGACAGGCTCTGGAAACACCATATATTTT.

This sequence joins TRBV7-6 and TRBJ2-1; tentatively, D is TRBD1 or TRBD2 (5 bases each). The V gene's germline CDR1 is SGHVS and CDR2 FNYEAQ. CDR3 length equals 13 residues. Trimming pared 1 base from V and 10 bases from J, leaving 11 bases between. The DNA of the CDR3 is TGTGCCAGCAGCTTAGAACGGGGCAGAGAGCAGTTCTTC. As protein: CASSLERGREQFF.

CDR3 sequence: CASSPTQGDNSPLHF. CDR3 in DNA: TGCGCCAGCAGCCCTACTCAAGGGGATAATTCACCCCTCCACTTT. The chain employs TRBV4-3 and TRBJ1-6; weak D call: TRBD1 (5 bases). This CDR3 is 15 amino acids long. Germline values: CDR1 LGHNA, CDR2 YSLEER. With 4 bases removed from V and 5 bases from J, the gap between germline ends came to 12 bases.

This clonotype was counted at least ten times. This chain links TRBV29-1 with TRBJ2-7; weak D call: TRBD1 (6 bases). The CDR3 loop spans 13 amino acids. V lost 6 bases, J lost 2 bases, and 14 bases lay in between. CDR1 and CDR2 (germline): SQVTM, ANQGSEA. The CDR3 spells CSVATGSPYEQYF. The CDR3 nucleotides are TGCAGCGTCGCTACAGGGTCCCCCTACGAGCAGTACTTC.

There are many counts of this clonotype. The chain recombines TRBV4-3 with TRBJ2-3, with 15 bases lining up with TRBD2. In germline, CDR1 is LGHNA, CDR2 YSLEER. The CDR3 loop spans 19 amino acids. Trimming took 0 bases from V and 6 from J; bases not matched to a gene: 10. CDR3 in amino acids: CASSQDFRTSGGAGDTQYF. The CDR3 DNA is TGCGCCAGCAGCCAAGATTTCAGGACTAGCGGGGGGGCCGGGGATACGCAGTATTTT.

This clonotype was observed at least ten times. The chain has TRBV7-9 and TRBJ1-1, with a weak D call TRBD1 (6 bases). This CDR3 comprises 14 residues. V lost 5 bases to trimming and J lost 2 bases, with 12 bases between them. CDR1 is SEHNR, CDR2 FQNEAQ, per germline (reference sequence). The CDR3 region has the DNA TGTGCCAGCAGCCGTCGGGGGCAAAACACTGAAGCTTTCTTT. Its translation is CASSRRGQNTEAFF.

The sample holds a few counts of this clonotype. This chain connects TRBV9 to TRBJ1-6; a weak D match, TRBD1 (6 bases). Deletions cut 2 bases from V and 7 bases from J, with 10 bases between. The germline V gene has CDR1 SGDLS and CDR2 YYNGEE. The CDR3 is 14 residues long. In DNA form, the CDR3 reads TGTGCCAGCAGCGTTACAGGGCTGAATTCACCCCTCCACTTT. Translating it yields CASSVTGLNSPLHF. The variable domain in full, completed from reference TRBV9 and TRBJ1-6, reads DSGVTQTPKHLITATGQRVTLRCSPRSGDLSVYWYQQSLDQGLQFLIQYYNGEERAKGNILERFSAQQFPDLHSELNLSSLELGDSALYFCASSVTGLNSPLHFGNGTRLTVT.

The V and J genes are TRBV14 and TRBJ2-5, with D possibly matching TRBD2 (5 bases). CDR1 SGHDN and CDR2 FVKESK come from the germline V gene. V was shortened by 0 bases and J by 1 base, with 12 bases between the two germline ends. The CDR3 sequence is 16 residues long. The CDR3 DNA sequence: TGTGCCAGCAGCCAAGATTTCAGGCTAGCCCAAGAGACCCAGTACTTC. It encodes CASSQDFRLAQETQYF.

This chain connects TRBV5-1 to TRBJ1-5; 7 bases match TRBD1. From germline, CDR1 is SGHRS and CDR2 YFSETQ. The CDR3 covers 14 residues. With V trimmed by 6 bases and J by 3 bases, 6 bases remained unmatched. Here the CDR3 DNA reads TGCGCCAGCACTCCGGGACAGCTCAATCAGCCCCAGCATTTT. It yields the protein CASTPGQLNQPQHF.

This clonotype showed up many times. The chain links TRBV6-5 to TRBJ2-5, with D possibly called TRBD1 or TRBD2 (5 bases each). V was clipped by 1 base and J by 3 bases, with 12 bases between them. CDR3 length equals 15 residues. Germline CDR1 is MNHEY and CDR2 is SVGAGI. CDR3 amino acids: CASSYFWGRKETQYF. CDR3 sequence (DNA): TGTGCCAGCAGTTACTTCTGGGGGAGAAAAGAGACCCAGTACTTC.

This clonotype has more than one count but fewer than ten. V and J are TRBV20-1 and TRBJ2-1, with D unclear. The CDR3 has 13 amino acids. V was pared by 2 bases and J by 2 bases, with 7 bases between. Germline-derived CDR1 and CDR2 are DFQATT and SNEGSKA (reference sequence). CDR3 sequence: CSARRNTYNEQFF. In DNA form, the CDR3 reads TGCAGTGCTAGAAGAAATACCTACAATGAGCAGTTCTTC.

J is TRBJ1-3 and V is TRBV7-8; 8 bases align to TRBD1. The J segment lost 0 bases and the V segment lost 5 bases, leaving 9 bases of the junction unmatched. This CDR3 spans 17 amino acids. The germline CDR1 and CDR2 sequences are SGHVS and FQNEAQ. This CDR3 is CASSARTGSFSGNTIYF. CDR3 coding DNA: TGTGCCAGCAGCGCTCGGACAGGGAGCTTCTCTGGAAACACCATATATTTT. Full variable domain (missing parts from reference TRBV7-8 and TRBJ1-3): GAGVSQSPRYKVAKRGQDVALRCDPISGHVSLFWYQQALGQGPEFLTYFQNEAQLDKSGLPSDRFFAERPEGSVSTLKIQRTQQEDSAVYLCASSARTGSFSGNTIYFGEGSWLTVV.

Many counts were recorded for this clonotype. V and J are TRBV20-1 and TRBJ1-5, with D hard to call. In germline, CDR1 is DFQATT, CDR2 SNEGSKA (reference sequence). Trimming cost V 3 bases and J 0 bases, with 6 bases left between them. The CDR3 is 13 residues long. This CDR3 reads CSARGDSNQPQHF. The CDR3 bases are TGCAGTGCTAGGGGCGATAGCAATCAGCCCCAGCATTTT.

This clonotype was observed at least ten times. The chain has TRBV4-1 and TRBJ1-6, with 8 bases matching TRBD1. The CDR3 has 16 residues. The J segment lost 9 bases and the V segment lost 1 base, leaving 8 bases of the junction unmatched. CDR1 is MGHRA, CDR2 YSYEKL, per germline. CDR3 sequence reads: CASSQVASTGVSPLHF. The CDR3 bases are TGCGCCAGCAGCCAAGTAGCTTCGACAGGGGTTTCACCCCTCCACTTT.

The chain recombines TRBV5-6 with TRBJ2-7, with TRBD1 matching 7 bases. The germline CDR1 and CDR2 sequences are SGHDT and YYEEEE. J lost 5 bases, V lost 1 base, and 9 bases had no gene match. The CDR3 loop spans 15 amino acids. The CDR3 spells CASSLSRDRDHEQYF. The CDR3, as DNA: TGTGCCAGCAGCTTGAGCCGAGACAGGGACCACGAGCAGTACTTC.

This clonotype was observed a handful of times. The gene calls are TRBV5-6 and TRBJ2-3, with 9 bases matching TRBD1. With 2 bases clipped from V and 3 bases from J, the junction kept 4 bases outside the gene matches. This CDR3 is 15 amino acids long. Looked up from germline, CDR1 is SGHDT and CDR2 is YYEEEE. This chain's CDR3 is CASSLGQGMTDTQYF. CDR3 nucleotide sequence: TGTGCCAGCAGCTTAGGACAGGGGATGACAGATACGCAGTATTTT.

CDR3 bases: TGTGCCAGCAGCCTCGCGGGGGATGGCTACACCTTC. Residues: CASSLAGDGYTF. The chain uses TRBV27 and TRBJ1-2; D is possibly TRBD1 (5 bases). The CDR3 totals 12 residues. Germline V gene lookup returns CDR1 MNHEY and CDR2 SMNVEV (reference sequence). The V end lost 6 bases, the J end lost 6 bases, and 11 bases lay between the germline ends.

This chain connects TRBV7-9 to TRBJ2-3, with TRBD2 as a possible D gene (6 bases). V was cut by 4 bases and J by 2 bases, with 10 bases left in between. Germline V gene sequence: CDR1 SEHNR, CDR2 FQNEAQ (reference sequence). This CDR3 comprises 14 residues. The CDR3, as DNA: TGTGCCAGCAGCTGGGGGGTGAACACAGATACGCAGTATTTT. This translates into CASSWGVNTDTQYF.

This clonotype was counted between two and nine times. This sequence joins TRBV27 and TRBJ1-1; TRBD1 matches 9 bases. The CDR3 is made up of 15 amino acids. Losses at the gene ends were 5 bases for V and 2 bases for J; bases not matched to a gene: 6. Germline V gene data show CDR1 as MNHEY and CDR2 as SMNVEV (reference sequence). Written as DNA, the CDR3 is TGTGCCAGCAGTCCCATAACAGGGGGCAACACTGAAGCTTTCTTT. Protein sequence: CASSPITGGNTEAFF.

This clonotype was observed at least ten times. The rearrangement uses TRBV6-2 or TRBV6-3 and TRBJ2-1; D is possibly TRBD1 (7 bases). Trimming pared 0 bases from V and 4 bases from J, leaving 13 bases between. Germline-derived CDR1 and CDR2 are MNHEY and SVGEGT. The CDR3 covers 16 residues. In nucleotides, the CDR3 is TGTGCCAGCAGTTACTCTCGGTCAGGGGGGTACAATGAGCAGTTCTTC. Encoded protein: CASSYSRSGGYNEQFF.

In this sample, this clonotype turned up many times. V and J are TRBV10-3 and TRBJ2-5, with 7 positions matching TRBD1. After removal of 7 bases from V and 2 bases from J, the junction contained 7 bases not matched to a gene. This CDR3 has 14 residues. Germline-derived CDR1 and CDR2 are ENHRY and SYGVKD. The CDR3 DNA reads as TGTGCCATCAACACAGAGGGGGCACAAGAGACCCAGTACTTC. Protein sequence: CAINTEGAQETQYF.

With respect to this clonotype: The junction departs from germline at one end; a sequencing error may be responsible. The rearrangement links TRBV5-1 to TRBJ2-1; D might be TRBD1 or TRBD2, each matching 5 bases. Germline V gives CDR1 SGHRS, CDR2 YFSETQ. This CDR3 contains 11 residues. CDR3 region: CASSPGTHLQF. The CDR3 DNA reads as TGCGCCAGCAGCCCGGGGACGCACCTCCAATTC.

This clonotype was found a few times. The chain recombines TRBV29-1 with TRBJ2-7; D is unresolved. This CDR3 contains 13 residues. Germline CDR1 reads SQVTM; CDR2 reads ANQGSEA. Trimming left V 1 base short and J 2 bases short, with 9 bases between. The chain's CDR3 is CSVEGSETYEQYF. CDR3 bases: TGCAGCGTTGAAGGTTCAGAGACCTACGAGCAGTACTTC.

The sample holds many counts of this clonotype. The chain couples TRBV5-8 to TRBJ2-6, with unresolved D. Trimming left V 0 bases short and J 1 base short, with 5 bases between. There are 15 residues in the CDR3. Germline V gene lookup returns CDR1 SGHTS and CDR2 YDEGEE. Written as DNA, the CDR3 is TGTGCCAGCAGCTTGGCCCATTCTGGGGCCAACGTCCTGACTTTC. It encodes CASSLAHSGANVLTF.

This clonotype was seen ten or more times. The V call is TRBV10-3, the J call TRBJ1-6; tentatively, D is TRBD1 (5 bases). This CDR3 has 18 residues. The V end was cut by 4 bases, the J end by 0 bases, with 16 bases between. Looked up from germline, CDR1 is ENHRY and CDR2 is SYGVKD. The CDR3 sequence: CAISGPERGSSYNSPLHF. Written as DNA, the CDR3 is TGTGCCATCAGTGGCCCTGAGCGGGGGAGCTCCTATAATTCACCCCTCCACTTT.

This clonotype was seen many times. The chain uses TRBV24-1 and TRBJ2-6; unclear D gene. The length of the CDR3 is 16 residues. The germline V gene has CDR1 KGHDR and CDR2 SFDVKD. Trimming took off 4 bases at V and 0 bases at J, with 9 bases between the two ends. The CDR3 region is CATSDPDGSGANVLTF. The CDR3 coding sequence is TGTGCCACCAGTGACCCCGACGGCTCTGGGGCCAACGTCCTGACTTTC.

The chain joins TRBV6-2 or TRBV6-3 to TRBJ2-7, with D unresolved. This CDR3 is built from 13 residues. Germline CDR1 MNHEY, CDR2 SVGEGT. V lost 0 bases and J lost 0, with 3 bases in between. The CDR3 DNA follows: TGTGCCAGCAGTTACTCGGTCTCCTACGAGCAGTACTTC. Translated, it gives CASSYSVSYEQYF.

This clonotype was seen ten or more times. The DNA for the CDR3 is TGCGCCAGCAGCCAAGTTGGCCTAGCGAATGAGCAGTTCTTC. It yields the protein CASSQVGLANEQFF. The J gene is TRBJ2-1, the V gene TRBV4-1; a possible D gene is TRBD2 (6 bases). The CDR3 extends over 14 amino acids. Trimming shortened V by 1 base and J by 7 bases, and 11 bases separated the two germline ends. The germline V gene has CDR1 MGHRA and CDR2 YSYEKL.

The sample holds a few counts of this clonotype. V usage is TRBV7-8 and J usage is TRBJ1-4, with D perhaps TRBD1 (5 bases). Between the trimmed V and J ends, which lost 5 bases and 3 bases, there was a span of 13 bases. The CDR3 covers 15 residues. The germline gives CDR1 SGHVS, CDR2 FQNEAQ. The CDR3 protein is CASSQVGGANEKLFF. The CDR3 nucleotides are TGTGCCAGCAGCCAAGTCGGGGGAGCTAATGAAAAACTGTTTTTT.